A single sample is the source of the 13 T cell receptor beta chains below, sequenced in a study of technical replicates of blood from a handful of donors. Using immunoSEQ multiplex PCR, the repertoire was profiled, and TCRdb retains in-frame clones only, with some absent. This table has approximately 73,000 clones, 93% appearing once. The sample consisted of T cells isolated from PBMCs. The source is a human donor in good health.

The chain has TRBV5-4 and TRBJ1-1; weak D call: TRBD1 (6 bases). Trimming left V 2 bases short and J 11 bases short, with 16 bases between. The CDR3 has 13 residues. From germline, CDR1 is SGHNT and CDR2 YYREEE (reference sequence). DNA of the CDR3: TGTGCCAGCAGCTTTTGGGGACAAGGTTGGGCTTTCTTT. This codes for CASSFWGQGWAFF.

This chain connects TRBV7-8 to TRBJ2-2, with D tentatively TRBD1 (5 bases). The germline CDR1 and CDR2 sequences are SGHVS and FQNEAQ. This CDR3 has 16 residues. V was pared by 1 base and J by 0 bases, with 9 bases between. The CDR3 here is CASSLVTGANTGELFF. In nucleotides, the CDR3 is TGTGCCAGCAGCTTAGTAACAGGCGCGAACACCGGGGAGCTGTTTTTT.

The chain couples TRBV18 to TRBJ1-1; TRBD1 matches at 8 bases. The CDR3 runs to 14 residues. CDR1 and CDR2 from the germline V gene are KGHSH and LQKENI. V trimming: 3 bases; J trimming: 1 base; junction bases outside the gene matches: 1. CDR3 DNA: TGTGCCAGCTCACCCGGGACAGGGAACACTGAAGCTTTCTTT. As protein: CASSPGTGNTEAFF.

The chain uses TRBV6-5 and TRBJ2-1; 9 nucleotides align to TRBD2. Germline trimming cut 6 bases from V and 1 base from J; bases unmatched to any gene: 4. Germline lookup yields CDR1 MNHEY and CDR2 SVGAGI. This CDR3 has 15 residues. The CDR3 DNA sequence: TGTGCCAGCAGCCTACTAGCGGGTTCCTACAATGAGCAGTTCTTC. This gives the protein CASSLLAGSYNEQFF.

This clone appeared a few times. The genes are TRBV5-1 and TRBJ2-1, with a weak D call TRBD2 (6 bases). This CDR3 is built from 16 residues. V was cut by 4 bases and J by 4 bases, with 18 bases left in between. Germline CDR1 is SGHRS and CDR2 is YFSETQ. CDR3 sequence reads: CASSESRGGIYNEQFF. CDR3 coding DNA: TGCGCCAGCAGCGAATCGCGAGGCGGGATTTACAATGAGCAGTTCTTC.

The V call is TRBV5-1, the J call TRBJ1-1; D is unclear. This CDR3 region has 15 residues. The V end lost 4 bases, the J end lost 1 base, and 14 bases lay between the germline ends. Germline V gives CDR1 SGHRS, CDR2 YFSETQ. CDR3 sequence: CASSLTLAGNTEAFF. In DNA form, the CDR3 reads TGCGCCAGCAGCCTGACCTTGGCGGGGAACACTGAAGCTTTCTTT. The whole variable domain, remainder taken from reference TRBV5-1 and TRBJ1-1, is KAGVTQTPRYLIKTRGQQVTLSCSPISGHRSVSWYQQTPGQGLQFLFEYFSETQRNKGNFPGRFSGRQFSNSRSEMNVSTLELGDSALYLCASSLTLAGNTEAFFGQGTRLTVV.

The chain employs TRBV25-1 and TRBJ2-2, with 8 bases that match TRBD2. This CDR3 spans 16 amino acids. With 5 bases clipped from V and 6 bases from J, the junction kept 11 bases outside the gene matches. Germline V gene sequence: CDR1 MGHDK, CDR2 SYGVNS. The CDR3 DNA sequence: TGTGCCAGCAGTAACAACCTAGCGGGCGGCCCCGGGGAGCTGTTTTTT. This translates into CASSNNLAGGPGELFF.

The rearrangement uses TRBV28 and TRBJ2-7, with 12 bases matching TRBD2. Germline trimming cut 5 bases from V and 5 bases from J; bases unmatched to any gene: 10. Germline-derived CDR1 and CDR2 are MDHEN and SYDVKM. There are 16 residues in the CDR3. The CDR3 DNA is TGTGCCAGCAGTCCCCTAGGACTAGCGGGACTGAACGAGCAGTACTTC. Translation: CASSPLGLAGLNEQYF.

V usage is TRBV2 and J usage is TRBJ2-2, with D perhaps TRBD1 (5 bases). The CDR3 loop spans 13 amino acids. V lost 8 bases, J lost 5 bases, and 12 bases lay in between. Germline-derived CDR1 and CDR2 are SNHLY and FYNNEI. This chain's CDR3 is CASRQGGTGELFF. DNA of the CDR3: TGTGCCAGCCGCCAGGGCGGAACCGGGGAGCTGTTTTTT.

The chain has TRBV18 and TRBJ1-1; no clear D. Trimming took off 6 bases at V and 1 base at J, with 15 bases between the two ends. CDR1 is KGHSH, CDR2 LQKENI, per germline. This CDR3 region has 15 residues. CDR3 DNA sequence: TGTGCCAGCTCCGGGGTCCCGACTGAGAACACTGAAGCTTTCTTT. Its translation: CASSGVPTENTEAFF.

This CDR3 is CASSGGGWETEAFF. The CDR3 coding sequence is TGTGCCAGCAGTGGTGGTGGGTGGGAGACTGAAGCTTTCTTT. The rearrangement joins TRBV6-5 to TRBJ1-1; no definite D call. The germline V gene has CDR1 MNHEY and CDR2 SVGAGI. The V end was cut by 5 bases, the J end by 5 bases, with 15 bases between. CDR3 length equals 14 residues.

In DNA, the CDR3 is TGTGCCAGCAGTGAAGATGGAGCTCGCTACAATGAGCAGTTCTTC. Protein: CASSEDGARYNEQFF. The chain joins TRBV2 to TRBJ2-1, with D unclear. The CDR3 runs to 15 residues. V lost 1 base, J lost 3 bases, and 10 bases lay in between. The germline V gene has CDR1 SNHLY and CDR2 FYNNEI.

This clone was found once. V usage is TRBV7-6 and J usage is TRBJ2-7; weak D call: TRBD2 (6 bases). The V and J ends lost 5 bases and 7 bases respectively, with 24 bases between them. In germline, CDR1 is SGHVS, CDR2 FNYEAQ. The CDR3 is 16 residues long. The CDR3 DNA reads TGTGCCAGCAGCCGGCAACGACAAGGAGGGGCAGGAGAGCAGTACTTC. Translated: CASSRQRQGGAGEQYF.